The clone carrying this T cell receptor beta chain came up many times. Its cognate antigen is unknown. This sample was taken from a study of neurological immune-mediated disorders. Trimming stripped 5 bases from V and 4 bases from J, with 20 bases between. The CDR3 consists of 16 residues. TCRdb fed the 5' RACE reads into MiXCR, producing one record per CDR3 protein. The sample shows tens of thousands of distinct CDR3 sequences, 4.1% of them seen only once. Study findings and constraints: Patients with HTLV-1-associated myelopathy showed the most TCR clonal expansion. Those with multiple sclerosis showed the least, falling below healthy controls.

Sequences were obtained from PBMCs. The source of this sequence is a man in his forties or fifties with multiple sclerosis. The V gene is TRBV12-3 or TRBV12-4, the J gene TRBJ1-2; D is possibly TRBD1 (6 bases). CDR3 loop: CASSGETGLSFYGYTF. The CDR3 coding sequence is TGTGCCAGCAGTGGAGAGACAGGACTAAGCTTCTATGGCTACACCTTC.